These 32 T cell receptor beta chains share one sample of origin, sequenced in a study of blood T cell repertoires in COVID-19. Profiled with immunoSEQ multiplex PCR; TCRdb holds only in-frame clones, not every one. The sample holds roughly 150,000 clones, more than 65% seen once. Sequencing input: peripheral blood. Receptor source: an elderly woman with acute or convalescent COVID-19.

The chain is built from TRBV5-8 and TRBJ2-7; maybe TRBD1 (5 bases). Germline V lookup: CDR1 SGHTS, CDR2 YDEGEE. This CDR3 spans 13 amino acids. Trimming stripped 4 bases from V and 6 bases from J, with 14 bases between. The CDR3 DNA sequence: TGTGCCAGCAGCCTGGCAGGGATTGGCGAGCAGTACTTC. Its protein is CASSLAGIGEQYF.

The rearrangement joins TRBV2 to TRBJ1-6; maybe TRBD1 (6 bases). The germline V gene has CDR1 SNHLY and CDR2 FYNNEI. Trimming cost V 6 bases and J 10 bases, with 16 bases left between them. There are 14 residues in the CDR3. CDR3 coding DNA: TGTGCCAGCAGCGCTGCGCAGGGGTGGTCACCCCTCCACTTT. Its translation: CASSAAQGWSPLHF.

The chain carries TRBV27 and TRBJ2-3; 7 nucleotides match TRBD2. V shed 11 bases and J 0 bases; nucleotides not matched to a gene: 14. The germline V gene has CDR1 MNHEY and CDR2 SMNVEV (reference sequence). The CDR3 sequence is 16 residues long. CDR3: CASRGSGEGSTDTQYF. CDR3 bases: TGTGCCTCCAGAGGGAGCGGGGAGGGAAGCACAGATACGCAGTATTTT.

CDR3 bases: TGTGCCAGCAGTTCCGGAGGGCAGGAGTACACTGAAGCTTTCTTT. Its protein product is CASSSGGQEYTEAFF. This chain links TRBV6-5 with TRBJ1-1; D is ambiguous. The CDR3 has 15 residues. CDR1 and CDR2 (germline): MNHEY, SVGAGI. The germline V and J ends were trimmed by 4 bases and 3 bases, with 15 bases remaining between them.

This chain connects TRBV29-1 to TRBJ1-2; D not certain. This CDR3 region has 12 residues. Trimming took 1 base from V and 4 from J, leaving 7 bases between them. Germline CDR1 SQVTM, CDR2 ANQGSEA. The CDR3 loop reads CSVEGATYGYTF. DNA of the CDR3: TGCAGCGTTGAAGGGGCTACCTATGGCTACACCTTC.

This clone was detected only once. CDR3 in DNA: TGCAGCGCTCAAAACAGGGGCGGTCGCGAGCAGTTCTTC. It specifies CSAQNRGGREQFF. The chain carries TRBV29-1 and TRBJ2-1; TRBD1 aligns across 7 bases. V lost 7 bases, J lost 10 bases, and 13 bases stayed unmatched. Germline loops: CDR1 SQVTM, CDR2 ANQGSEA. The CDR3 loop spans 13 amino acids.

The genes are TRBV7-9 and TRBJ2-3; 7 nucleotides match TRBD2. This CDR3 is 14 amino acids long. The V gene end was trimmed by 0 bases and the J gene end by 4 bases; junction bases not matched to a gene: 1. Germline V gives CDR1 SEHNR, CDR2 FQNEAQ (reference sequence). CDR3 bases: TGTGCCAGCAGCTTAGCGGGAGGGGCAGATACGCAGTATTTT. This encodes CASSLAGGADTQYF.

The rearrangement links TRBV10-3 to TRBJ1-3; perhaps TRBD1 as D (5 bases). In germline, CDR1 is ENHRY, CDR2 SYGVKD. V gave up 2 bases and J gave up 0 bases, with 11 bases separating them. The CDR3 runs 16 residues. CDR3 region: CAISEGFTGSGNTIYF. Written as DNA, the CDR3 is TGTGCCATCAGTGAGGGTTTTACAGGCTCTGGAAACACCATATATTTT.

The chain recombines TRBV6-5 with TRBJ2-7, with D possibly matching TRBD2 (6 bases). V lost 6 bases and J lost 2, with 17 bases in between. The CDR3 runs 15 residues. Per the germline V gene, CDR1 is MNHEY and CDR2 is SVGAGI. This chain's CDR3 is CASSLVQGGPYEQYF. The CDR3 nucleotides are TGTGCCAGCAGCCTCGTTCAGGGAGGCCCCTACGAGCAGTACTTC.

The rearrangement joins TRBV11-2 to TRBJ1-6; 7 positions match TRBD1. The CDR3 is 14 amino acids. The V gene's germline CDR1 is SGHAT and CDR2 FQNNGV. Trimming cost V 2 bases and J 5 bases; bases outside gene matches: 0. CDR3 sequence: CASSLQGDNSPLHF. CDR3 DNA: TGTGCCAGCAGCTTACAGGGGGATAATTCACCCCTCCACTTT.

V gene TRBV6-2 or TRBV6-3 combines with J gene TRBJ2-7; 7 nucleotides align to TRBD1. V dropped 5 bases and J dropped 0; count of bases not matched to a gene: 7. The germline CDR1 and CDR2 sequences are MNHEY and SVGEGT. The CDR3 contains 15 residues. As DNA, the CDR3 is TGTGCCAGCAGTAATTACGGGACAGCCTCCTACGAGCAGTACTTC. Protein: CASSNYGTASYEQYF.

In its sample, this clone was seen a few times. The gene calls are TRBV5-1 and TRBJ1-2, with a weak D call TRBD1 (6 bases). Germline loops: CDR1 SGHRS, CDR2 YFSETQ. Trimming left V 0 bases short and J 4 bases short, with 31 bases between. The CDR3 sequence is 21 residues long. The CDR3 DNA sequence: TGCGCCAGCAGCTTGGAGGGAACACTCGCTTCTATCAGGGGCCCCCTCTATGGCTACACCTTC. Protein: CASSLEGTLASIRGPLYGYTF.

The V call is TRBV10-2, the J call TRBJ1-5, with TRBD1 as a possible D gene (6 bases). The ends were cut back, 3 bases at V and 2 bases at J, with 17 bases in the middle. Germline V gene sequence: CDR1 WSHSY, CDR2 SAAADI. CDR3 length: 17 amino acids. The CDR3 here is CASSEGARGRGNQPQHF. The CDR3 DNA is TGCGCCAGCAGTGAAGGAGCCAGGGGCCGGGGCAATCAGCCCCAGCATTTT.

The rearrangement uses TRBV6-1 and TRBJ2-5; a weak D match, TRBD2 (6 bases). Trimming removed 0 bases from V and 5 bases from J, with 10 bases in between. There are 14 residues in the CDR3. Germline V CDR1 and CDR2: MNHNS, SASEGT. CDR3 region: CASSEASGRETQYF. The CDR3 region has the DNA TGTGCCAGCAGTGAAGCCTCAGGGAGGGAGACCCAGTACTTC.

This chain connects TRBV5-1 to TRBJ1-6; tentatively, D is TRBD1 (5 bases). CDR3 length: 14 amino acids. Germline loops: CDR1 SGHRS, CDR2 YFSETQ. V lost 0 bases and J lost 11, with 12 bases in between. The CDR3 spells CASSLAGPGAPLHF. In nucleotides, the CDR3 is TGCGCCAGCAGCTTGGCCGGTCCGGGGGCACCCCTCCACTTT.

The chain has TRBV27 and TRBJ1-2; 10 positions match TRBD1. Germline V CDR1 and CDR2: MNHEY, SMNVEV (reference sequence). This CDR3 region has 15 residues. The ends lost 4 bases at V and 10 bases at J; junction bases unmatched: 12. CDR3 in DNA: TGTGCCAGCAGTTCTTACGGGACAGGGGATGATGACTACACCTTC. Residues: CASSSYGTGDDDYTF.

The V call is TRBV7-2, the J call TRBJ1-5, with D hard to call. Germline V gene lookup returns CDR1 SGHTA and CDR2 FQGNSA. V lost 3 bases to trimming and J lost 5 bases, with 8 bases between them. The length of the CDR3 is 13 residues. The CDR3 here is CASSFPGDQPQHF. The CDR3, as DNA: TGTGCCAGCAGCTTTCCGGGAGATCAGCCCCAGCATTTT.

In this sample, this clone turned up a few times. The rearrangement uses TRBV28 and TRBJ2-7, with TRBD2 identical over 7 bases. The CDR3 is made up of 15 amino acids. Germline CDR1 reads MDHEN; CDR2 reads SYDVKM. The junction had 10 bases not matched to a gene; V was cut back by 6 bases and J by 2 bases. CDR3 loop: CASRPATGGAYEQYF. In DNA form, the CDR3 reads TGTGCCAGCAGGCCCGCAACGGGAGGAGCCTACGAGCAGTACTTC.

The rearrangement uses TRBV2 and TRBJ1-5, with TRBD1 matching 8 bases. Germline trimming cut 5 bases from V and 6 bases from J; bases unmatched to any gene: 3. From germline, CDR1 is SNHLY and CDR2 FYNNEI. This CDR3 has 13 amino acids. CDR3 nucleotide sequence: TGTGCCAGCAGTCCCGGACAGGGTCAGCCCCAGCATTTT. Residues: CASSPGQGQPQHF.

The V call is TRBV29-1, the J call TRBJ1-2, with 9 bases identical to TRBD1. The CDR3 runs 12 residues. Germline V gene lookup returns CDR1 SQVTM and CDR2 ANQGSEA. V shed 3 bases and J 8 bases; nucleotides not matched to a gene: 4. The CDR3 DNA follows: TGCAGCGTTGAGGGCACAGGGGGCGGCTACACCTTC. Protein product: CSVEGTGGGYTF.

This chain connects TRBV11-2 to TRBJ1-1, with TRBD1 identical over 11 bases. Germline V gives CDR1 SGHAT, CDR2 FQNNGV. V dropped 1 base and J dropped 4; count of bases not matched to a gene: 2. This CDR3 spans 15 amino acids. As DNA, the CDR3 is TGTGCCAGCAGCTTAGCGGGACAGGGGGGCACTGAAGCTTTCTTT. The encoded protein is CASSLAGQGGTEAFF. The full variable domain, in which reference TRBV11-2 and TRBJ1-1 provide the parts outside the CDR3, is EAGVAQSPRYKIIEKRQSVAFWCNPISGHATLYWYQQILGQGPKLLIQFQNNGVVDDSQLPKDRFSAERLKGVDSTLKIQPAKLEDSAVYLCASSLAGQGGTEAFFGQGTRLTVV.

J is TRBJ1-2 and V is TRBV5-1, with a weak D call TRBD1 (5 bases). Trimming took 4 bases from V and 8 from J, leaving 18 bases between them. The CDR3 spans 14 residues. Germline V CDR1 and CDR2: SGHRS, YFSETQ. CDR3 sequence (DNA): TGCGCCAGCAGCCGCGACGGGGGGATTGACGGCTACACCTTC. It specifies CASSRDGGIDGYTF.

This clone was seen a few times. The same CDR3 arises from other DNA sequences in this sample as well. The gene calls are TRBV6-1 and TRBJ1-5; possibly TRBD1 for D (6 bases). The CDR3 sequence is 13 residues long. CDR1 is MNHNS, CDR2 SASEGT, per germline. Trimming left V 2 bases short and J 4 bases short, with 6 bases between. The CDR3 here is CASSERGNQPQHF. The CDR3 region has the DNA TGTGCCAGCAGTGAAAGGGGGAATCAGCCCCAGCATTTT.

This chain uses TRBV18 with TRBJ1-3; possibly TRBD1 for D (6 bases). CDR1 and CDR2 from the germline V gene are KGHSH and LQKENI. V was trimmed by 5 bases and J by 0 bases, leaving 14 bases between them. The CDR3 runs 16 residues. CDR3 DNA sequence: TGTGCCAGCTCAGGTCCGGGACACAACTCTGGAAACACCATATATTTT. This sequence encodes CASSGPGHNSGNTIYF.

V gene TRBV23-1 combines with J gene TRBJ2-7; 10 bases agree with TRBD1. TRBV23-1 is given ORF status, its function remaining uncertain. J lost 6 bases, V lost 11 bases, and 10 bases had no gene match. CDR3 length equals 13 residues. The CDR3: CAGPRQGACEQYF. The CDR3 DNA sequence: TGCGCCGGACCTCGACAGGGGGCTTGCGAGCAGTACTTC.

The chain uses TRBV11-3 and TRBJ2-7; 7 bases fit TRBD2. The J segment lost 3 bases and the V segment lost 7 bases, leaving 18 bases of the junction unmatched. Germline V lookup: CDR1 SGHNT, CDR2 YENEEA. The CDR3 has 17 residues. The CDR3 region is CASTRRVRLAEVYEQYF. CDR3 bases: TGTGCCAGCACCCGAAGGGTACGCCTAGCGGAAGTCTACGAGCAGTACTTC.

The chain employs TRBV30 and TRBJ1-2; 7 bases are shared with TRBD1. The CDR3 extends over 13 amino acids. Germline loops: CDR1 GTSNPN, CDR2 SVGIG (reference sequence). Trimming took 4 bases from V and 5 from J; bases not matched to a gene: 7. The CDR3 coding sequence is TGTGCCTGGACCCCCGACAGGGTGTATGGCTACACCTTC. Translation gives CAWTPDRVYGYTF.

This clone came up once. This rearrangement joins TRBV3-1 (or the pseudogene TRBV3-2) to TRBJ1-6; weak D call: TRBD1 (5 bases). Per germline, CDR1 LGHDT and CDR2 YNNKEL (reference sequence). This CDR3 region has 14 residues. Trimming stripped 6 bases from V and 4 bases from J, with 10 bases between. In DNA form, the CDR3 reads TGTGCCAGCAGTCTTGGGACTTATAATTCACCCCTCCACTTT. It translates to CASSLGTYNSPLHF.

The sample holds a few counts of this clone. The chain recombines TRBV7-2 with TRBJ1-1; D may be TRBD1 (5 bases). The germline CDR1 and CDR2 sequences are SGHTA and FQGNSA. The CDR3 is made up of 15 amino acids. The germline V and J ends were trimmed by 2 bases and 4 bases, with 14 bases remaining between them. Written as DNA, the CDR3 is TGTGCCAGCAGCTTACGGTGGGGGGGTACCACTGAAGCTTTCTTT. Amino acid sequence: CASSLRWGGTTEAFF.

In its sample, this clone was seen once. This chain's CDR3 is CASITQGLNYGYTF. The CDR3 DNA is TGTGCCAGCATCACACAGGGGTTGAACTATGGCTACACCTTC. This chain connects TRBV28 to TRBJ1-2; 7 bases are a match to TRBD1. This CDR3 is 14 amino acids long. Germline lookup yields CDR1 MDHEN and CDR2 SYDVKM. V dropped 7 bases and J dropped 2; count of bases not matched to a gene: 7.

The chain combines TRBV12-3 or TRBV12-4 with TRBJ2-3; the D gene is possibly TRBD2 (5 bases). Trimming stripped 6 bases from V and 0 bases from J, with 7 bases between. This CDR3 has 13 residues. The chain's CDR3 is CASRRTSTDTQYF. In DNA, the CDR3 is TGTGCCAGCAGACGGACTAGCACAGATACGCAGTATTTT.

The chain uses TRBV18 and TRBJ1-2; a possible D gene is TRBD1 (5 bases). CDR3 size: 15 residues. The V end lost 3 bases, the J end lost 7 bases, and 18 bases lay between the germline ends. CDR1 is KGHSH and CDR2 is LQKENI in the germline V gene. In DNA, the CDR3 is TGTGCCAGCTCACCGGGGACTGAGGGTCAGGCTGGCTACACCTTC. This gives the protein CASSPGTEGQAGYTF. Full variable domain (outside the CDR3, taken from reference TRBV18 and TRBJ1-2): NAGVMQNPRHLVRRRGQEARLRCSPMKGHSHVYWYRQLPEEGLKFMVYLQKENIIDESGMPKERFSAEFPKEGPSILRIQQVVRGDSAAYFCASSPGTEGQAGYTFGSGTRLTVV.